The clone carrying this T cell receptor beta chain showed up just a few times. Its matching antigen is unknown. This sample is drawn from a study of regulatory T cells in long-lasting Graves disease. As for the study in general: Patients newly diagnosed with Graves' had been on antithyroid drugs for under 3 months.

The time point is: newly diagnosed GD, antithyroid drugs for less than 3 months. Construction of the TCR library relied on RNA isolated from PBMCs. This CDR3 region has 12 residues. Germline V CDR1 and CDR2: SEHNR, FQNEAQ (reference sequence). V was clipped by 2 bases and J by 3 bases, with 4 bases between them. Assembly of TCR beta libraries relied on iRepertoire HTBI primers together with Arm-PCR of CDR3 regions. TCRdb processed the multiplex PCR reads anew with MiXCR; each CDR3 protein has one entry. The table shows 350,000 to 500,000 distinct CDR3 sequences, with around 15% occurring only once. Study-wide results and limits: Few sampled subjects may have lowered accuracy.

This same sample was also part of a study on T cells in Graves' hyperthyroidism and ophthalmopathy. From that study: With a duration under 2 months, the hyperthyroidism was newly diagnosed in patients aged 18 to 65.

This sequence joins TRBV7-9 and TRBJ1-1, with no clear D. Sample: peripheral blood mononuclear cells (PBMCs), taken at new diagnosis, from a patient treated with antithyroid drugs. The sequence derives from a woman in her fifties or sixties with Graves disease. Here the CDR3 reads CASSLLHTEAFF. The CDR3 bases are TGTGCCAGCAGCTTACTCCACACTGAAGCTTTCTTT.